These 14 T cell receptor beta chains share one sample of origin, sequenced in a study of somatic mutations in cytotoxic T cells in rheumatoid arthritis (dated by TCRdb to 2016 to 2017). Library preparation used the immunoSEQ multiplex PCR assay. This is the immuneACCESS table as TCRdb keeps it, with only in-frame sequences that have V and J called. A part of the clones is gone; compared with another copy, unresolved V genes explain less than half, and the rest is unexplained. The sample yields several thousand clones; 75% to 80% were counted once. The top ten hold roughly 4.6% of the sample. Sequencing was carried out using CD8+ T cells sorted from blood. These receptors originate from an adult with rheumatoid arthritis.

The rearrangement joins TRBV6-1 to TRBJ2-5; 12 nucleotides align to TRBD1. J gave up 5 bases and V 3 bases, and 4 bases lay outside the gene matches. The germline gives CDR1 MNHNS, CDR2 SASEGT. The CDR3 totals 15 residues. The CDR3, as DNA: TGTGCCAGCAGTGAGGGACAGGGGGCTTACGAGACCCAGTACTTC. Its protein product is CASSEGQGAYETQYF.

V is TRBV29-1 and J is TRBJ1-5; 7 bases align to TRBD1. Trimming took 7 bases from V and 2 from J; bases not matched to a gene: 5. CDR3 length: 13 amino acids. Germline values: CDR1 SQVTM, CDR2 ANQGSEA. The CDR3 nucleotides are TGCAGCGCCTTAACAGGGGGCAATCAGCCCCAGCATTTT. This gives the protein CSALTGGNQPQHF.

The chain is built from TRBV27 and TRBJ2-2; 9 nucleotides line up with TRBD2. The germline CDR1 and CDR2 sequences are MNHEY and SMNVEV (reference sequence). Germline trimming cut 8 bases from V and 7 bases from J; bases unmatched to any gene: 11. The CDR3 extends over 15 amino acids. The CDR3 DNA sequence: TGTGCCAGCCGAAGGGCGGGAGGGCCTTACGGGGAGCTGTTTTTT. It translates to CASRRAGGPYGELFF.

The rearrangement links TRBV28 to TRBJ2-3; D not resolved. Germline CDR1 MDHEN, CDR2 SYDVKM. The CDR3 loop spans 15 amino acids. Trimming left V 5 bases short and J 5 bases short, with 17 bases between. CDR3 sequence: CASSPLTNPRDTQYF. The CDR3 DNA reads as TGTGCCAGCAGTCCCCTGACCAACCCACGAGATACGCAGTATTTT.

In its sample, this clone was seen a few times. The CDR3 DNA sequence: TGTGCCAGTAGTCCCCCGAATAGGGGCTACGAGCAGTACTTC. It codes for CASSPPNRGYEQYF. The gene calls are TRBV19 and TRBJ2-7, with a tentative D call TRBD1 (5 bases). Germline V CDR1 and CDR2: LNHDA, SQIVND (reference sequence). Trimming took off 5 bases at V and 3 bases at J, with 14 bases between the two ends. The CDR3 loop spans 14 amino acids.

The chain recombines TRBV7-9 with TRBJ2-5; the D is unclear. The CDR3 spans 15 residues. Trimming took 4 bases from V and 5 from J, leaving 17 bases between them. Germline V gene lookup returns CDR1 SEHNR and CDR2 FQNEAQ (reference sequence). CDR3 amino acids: CASSSIKEMWETQYF. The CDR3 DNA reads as TGTGCCAGCAGCTCCATCAAGGAGATGTGGGAGACCCAGTACTTC.

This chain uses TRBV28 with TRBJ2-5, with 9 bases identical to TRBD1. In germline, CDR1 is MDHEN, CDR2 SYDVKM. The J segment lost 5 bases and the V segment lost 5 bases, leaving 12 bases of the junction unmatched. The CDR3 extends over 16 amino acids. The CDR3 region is CASSTRTGGSGETQYF. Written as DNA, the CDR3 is TGTGCCAGCAGTACGAGAACAGGGGGCTCTGGGGAGACCCAGTACTTC.

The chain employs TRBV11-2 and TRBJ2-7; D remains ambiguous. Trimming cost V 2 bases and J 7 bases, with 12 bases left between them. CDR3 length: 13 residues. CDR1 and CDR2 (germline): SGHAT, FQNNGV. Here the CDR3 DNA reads TGTGCCAGCAGCTTATGGTCGGCTGGAGAGCAGTACTTC. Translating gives CASSLWSAGEQYF.

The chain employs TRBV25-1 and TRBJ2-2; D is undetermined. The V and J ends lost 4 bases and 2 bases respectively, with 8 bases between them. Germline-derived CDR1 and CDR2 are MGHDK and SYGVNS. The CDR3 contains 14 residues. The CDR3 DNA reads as TGTGCCAGCAGTGTCTTCTTTAACACCGGGGAGCTGTTTTTT. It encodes CASSVFFNTGELFF.

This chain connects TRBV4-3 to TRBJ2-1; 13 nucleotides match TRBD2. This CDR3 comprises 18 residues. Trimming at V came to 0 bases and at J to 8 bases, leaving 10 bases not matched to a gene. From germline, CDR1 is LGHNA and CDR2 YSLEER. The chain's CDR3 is CASSQDVYVLAGGDEQFF. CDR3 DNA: TGCGCCAGCAGCCAAGATGTCTACGTACTAGCGGGAGGGGATGAGCAGTTCTTC.

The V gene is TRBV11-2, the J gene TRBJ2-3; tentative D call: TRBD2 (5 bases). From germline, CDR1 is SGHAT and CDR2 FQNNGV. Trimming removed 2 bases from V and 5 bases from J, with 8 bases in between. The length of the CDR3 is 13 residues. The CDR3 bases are TGTGCCAGCAGCTTAAGCGAGGGAGATACGCAGTATTTT. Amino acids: CASSLSEGDTQYF.

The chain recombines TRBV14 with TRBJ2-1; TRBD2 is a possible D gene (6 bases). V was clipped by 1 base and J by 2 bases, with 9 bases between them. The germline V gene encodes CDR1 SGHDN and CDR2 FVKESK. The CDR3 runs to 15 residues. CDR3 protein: CASSQGPGAYNEQFF. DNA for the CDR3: TGTGCCAGCAGCCAAGGTCCGGGGGCCTACAATGAGCAGTTCTTC.

The CDR3 bases are TGTGCCAGCAGCTTAACTCCCGGGGAGCTGTTTTTT. It is translated as CASSLTPGELFF. The J gene is TRBJ2-2, the V gene TRBV7-2; no clear D gene. V gave up 2 bases and J gave up 6 bases, with 4 bases separating them. This CDR3 is 12 amino acids long. Germline CDR1 SGHTA, CDR2 FQGNSA.

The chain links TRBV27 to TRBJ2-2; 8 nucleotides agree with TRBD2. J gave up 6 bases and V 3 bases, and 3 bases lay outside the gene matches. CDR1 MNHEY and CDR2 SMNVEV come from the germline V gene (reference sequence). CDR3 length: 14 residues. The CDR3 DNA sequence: TGTGCCAGCAGTTTCAGCGGGAGTGCCGGGGAGCTGTTTTTT. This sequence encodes CASSFSGSAGELFF.